A selection of T cell receptor beta chains follows, all from one sample in a study of a mutant IDH1 vaccine in newly diagnosed glioma. TCRdb's table, derived via immunoSEQ multiplex PCR, lists solely in-frame clones and lacks some. The sample records 35,000 to 45,000 clones, about 80% being singletons. These TCRs' antigens remain unknown. This specimen was PBMCs, taken from a glioma patient whose treatment included an IDH1 peptide vaccine. Receptors were obtained from a woman aged 45-65 years with glioma. The CDR3 runs from the conserved cysteine through the conserved F or W. D genes are given only for firm matches. Clone size is not always given. Where it is, it says once, few, many or a class for expanded clones.

j_call v_call clone_size d_call cdr3_nt cdr3_aa
TRBJ2-5 TRBV5-1 . . TGCGCCAGCAGCGCCGACCAGCAGTGGGAGACCCAGTACTTC CASSADQQWETQYF
TRBJ2-7 TRBV30 . . TGTGCCTGGAAAACTGATTCCTACGAGCAGTACTTC CAWKTDSYEQYF
TRBJ1-5 TRBV29-1 . . TGCAGCGTGGGCTTTTACCCCAATCAGCCCCAGCATTTT CSVGFYPNQPQHF
TRBJ2-1 TRBV5-1 . . TGCGCCAGCAGCCCAGCGGCGAGCTCCTACAATGAGCAGTTCTTC CASSPAASSYNEQFF
TRBJ1-1 TRBV5-6 . . TGTGCCAGCTTTTATGGTCCTCTAGGGGTGAACACTGAAGCTTTCTTT CASFYGPLGVNTEAFF
TRBJ1-1 TRBV7-9 . . TGTGCCAGCAGCTTACTGAACACTGAAGCTTTCTTT CASSLLNTEAFF
TRBJ1-2 TRBV7-2 . . TGTGCCAGCAGCTCCCGGACAGTTTCCTATGGCTACACCTTC CASSSRTVSYGYTF
TRBJ2-7 TRBV30 . TRBD1 TGTGCCTGGAGTACCGGCGTGAGGGGGCAATACGAGCAGTACTTC CAWSTGVRGQYEQYF
TRBJ2-7 TRBV27 . . TGTGCCAGCAGTTTCAACGGAGGAGACTACGAGCAGTACTTC CASSFNGGDYEQYF
TRBJ1-2 TRBV13 . . TGTGCCAGCAGCTTAATGGGCAGGAACTATGGCTACACCTTC CASSLMGRNYGYTF
TRBJ2-5 TRBV4-1 . TRBD2 TGCGCCAGCAGCCAAGGGGGTAGCGGGGGTAACCAAGAGACCCAGTACTTC CASSQGGSGGNQETQYF
TRBJ2-2 TRBV19 . TRBD2 TGTGCCAGTAGGATCCGGACTAGCGGGAACACCGGGGAGCTGTTTTTT CASRIRTSGNTGELFF
TRBJ2-7 TRBV5-4 . . TGTGCCAGCAGCTTGGAACGGACCGGGACCTACGAGCAGTACTTC CASSLERTGTYEQYF
TRBJ1-5 TRBV5-6 . . TGTGCCAGCAGCTTGGATGGGGGCGATAGCAATCAGCCCCAGCATTTT CASSLDGGDSNQPQHF
TRBJ1-1 TRBV5-1 . . TGCGCCAGCACCCAATCGAGGGGAGGGGGGGGCCGGGATGAAGCTTTCTTT CASTQSRGGGGRDEAFF
TRBJ1-1 TRBV7-9 . TRBD1 TGTGCCAGCAGCCGGGACAGGGAAAACCCTGAAGCTTTCTTT CASSRDRENPEAFF
TRBJ2-2 TRBV6-1 . . TGTGCCAGCAGAGCTCGTGGGGTCACCGGGGAGCTGTTTTTT CASRARGVTGELFF
TRBJ1-5 TRBV6-1 . TRBD1 TGTGCCAGCGAGGGACAGCCTTATAGCAATCAGCCCCAGCATTTT CASEGQPYSNQPQHF
TRBJ1-1 TRBV29-1 few . TGCAGCGTTGAAGAGCTGAACACTGAAGCTTTCTTT CSVEELNTEAFF
TRBJ2-1 TRBV6-1 . . TGTGCCAGCCGGCAGGACTTCTACAATGAGCAGTTCTTC CASRQDFYNEQFF
TRBJ2-3 TRBV5-4 . . TGTGCCAGCAGCAAGGACACCGCGCTGGGAGATACGCAGTATTTT CASSKDTALGDTQYF
TRBJ2-1 TRBV6-4 . . TGTGCCTGCAAGGTCGGGGTAACTAGCAGAAGCTCCTACAATGAGCAGTTCTTC CACKVGVTSRSSYNEQFF
TRBJ2-5 TRBV6-5 . . TGTGCCAGCACCCGAGGGGGGTTAGGGGAGACCCAGTACTTC CASTRGGLGETQYF
TRBJ2-7 TRBV4-1 . TRBD1 TGCGCCAGCAGCCAAGTAACAGGGGGATCCTACGAGCAGTACTTC CASSQVTGGSYEQYF
TRBJ2-1 TRBV7-3 once . TGTGCCAGCGCGCGGGGATCCGGGGATGAGCAGTTCTTC CASARGSGDEQFF
TRBJ2-1 TRBV6-5 once . TGTGCCAGCAAAGTTAGGGATGAGCAGTTCTTC CASKVRDEQFF
TRBJ2-5 TRBV9 . . TGTGCCAGCAGCCCTGATTTGTTGCGGGCGGAGACCCAGTACTTC CASSPDLLRAETQYF
TRBJ2-5 TRBV5-1 . . TGCGCCAGCAGCCGCCGGGGGCGGGGTAATCAAGAGACCCAGTACTTC CASSRRGRGNQETQYF
TRBJ1-6 TRBV9 . . TGTGCCAGCAGCCCCCGCGGGGGAAACAATTCACCCCTCCACTTT CASSPRGGNNSPLHF
TRBJ1-2 TRBV7-9 . . TGTGCCAGCAGCTTATCAGGGGTACGGGGCTATGGCTACACCTTC CASSLSGVRGYGYTF
TRBJ2-5 TRBV7-7 . . TGTGCTAGCAGCCCCCGACTAGTGGGTGACGAGACCCAGTACTTC CASSPRLVGDETQYF
TRBJ2-1 TRBV6-5 once TRBD2 TGTGCCAGCAGCGGACTAGCGGCCTACAATGAGCAGTTCTTC CASSGLAAYNEQFF
TRBJ1-4 TRBV5-1 . . TGCGCCAGCAGCTTGGACTCCAATGAAAAACTGTTTTTT CASSLDSNEKLFF
TRBJ2-1 TRBV14 . TRBD1 TGTGCCAGCAGCAAAGACAGGGCAATCAATGAGCAGTTCTTC CASSKDRAINEQFF
TRBJ1-6 TRBV10-2 once TRBD1 TGCGCCAGCAGCCCCCGGGACAGGGGGATTAATTCACCCCTCCACTTT CASSPRDRGINSPLHF
TRBJ1-4 TRBV6-6 . . TGTGCCAGCCGTGGGGACGGTAATGAAAAACTGTTTTTT CASRGDGNEKLFF
TRBJ1-5 TRBV5-1 . . TGCGCCAGCAGCCCGCCCGACGGGACTAGCAATCAGCCCCAGCATTTT CASSPPDGTSNQPQHF
TRBJ2-7 TRBV27 . TRBD1 TGTGCCAGCAGGGACCTTAAGGACAGGGGCTCCTACGAGCAGTACTTC CASRDLKDRGSYEQYF
TRBJ2-6 TRBV18 . . TGTGCCAGCTCACCGCGGGACTCTGGGGCCAACGTCCTGACTTTC CASSPRDSGANVLTF
TRBJ2-5 TRBV5-6 . . TGTGCCAGCAGCTTGATAGGCCCCTCTTACCAAGAGACCCAGTACTTC CASSLIGPSYQETQYF
TRBJ1-6 TRBV5-1 . TRBD1 TGCGCCAGCAGCTTGGATGGACAGGGGGCCGGCTATTCACCCCTCCACTTT CASSLDGQGAGYSPLHF
TRBJ1-4 TRBV7-9 . . TGTGCCAGCAGCTTCGGGGGGCTGGATACTAATGAAAAACTGTTTTTT CASSFGGLDTNEKLFF
TRBJ2-7 TRBV11-2 . TRBD2 TGTGCCAGCAGCTCATATAGCGGGACCTACGAGCAGTACTTC CASSSYSGTYEQYF
TRBJ2-1 TRBV2 . TRBD1 TGTGCCAGCAGTGAAGGACAGGGACAAGCCAATGAGCAGTTCTTC CASSEGQGQANEQFF
TRBJ1-1 TRBV5-8 . . TGTGCCAGCAGCCGACAGCCGGACACTGAAGCTTTCTTT CASSRQPDTEAFF
TRBJ2-3 TRBV6-6 . . TGTGCCAGCAGTTTTTCGAGCACAGATACGCAGTATTTT CASSFSSTDTQYF
TRBJ1-5 TRBV9 . . TGTGCCAGCAGCGGTCTTAGGGGCAATCAGCCCCAGCATTTT CASSGLRGNQPQHF
TRBJ1-2 TRBV5-1 . . TGCGCCAGCAGCTTAGGACAGAGCTATGGCTACACCTTC CASSLGQSYGYTF
TRBJ2-7 TRBV27 . . TGTGCCAGCCAGGGAAACTCCTACGAGCAGTACTTC CASQGNSYEQYF
TRBJ1-6 TRBV10-3 . . TGTGCCATCAGCGCCGGGACAAGCGATAATTCACCCCTCCACTTT CAISAGTSDNSPLHF
TRBJ1-1 TRBV5-1 . . TGCGCCAGCAGCCTCGGACCCTTCGGCGCTGAAGCTTTCTTT CASSLGPFGAEAFF
TRBJ1-3 TRBV12-5 few . TGTGCTAGTGGCGTAGGTGGAAACACCATATATTTT CASGVGGNTIYF
TRBJ1-2 TRBV4-3 . . TGCGCCAGCAGCCAAACAACCCTCGCAGGGCGGGACAGCTACACCTTC CASSQTTLAGRDSYTF
TRBJ1-2 TRBV27 . . TGTGCCAGCAGCCCAGCCGTGGCTAACTATGGCTACACCTTC CASSPAVANYGYTF
TRBJ1-5 TRBV28 . . TGTGCCAGCAGTCTACCTGACATATTCCAGCCCCAGCATTTT CASSLPDIFQPQHF
TRBJ1-1 TRBV4-2 . TRBD1 TGTGCCAGCAGCCAAGATTCCCCGGGACAGGGGCTTAGGGGAGCTTTCTTT CASSQDSPGQGLRGAFF
TRBJ2-1 TRBV5-1 . . TGCGCCAGCAGCTTCACCGGGACACCCTACAATGAGCAGTTCTTC CASSFTGTPYNEQFF